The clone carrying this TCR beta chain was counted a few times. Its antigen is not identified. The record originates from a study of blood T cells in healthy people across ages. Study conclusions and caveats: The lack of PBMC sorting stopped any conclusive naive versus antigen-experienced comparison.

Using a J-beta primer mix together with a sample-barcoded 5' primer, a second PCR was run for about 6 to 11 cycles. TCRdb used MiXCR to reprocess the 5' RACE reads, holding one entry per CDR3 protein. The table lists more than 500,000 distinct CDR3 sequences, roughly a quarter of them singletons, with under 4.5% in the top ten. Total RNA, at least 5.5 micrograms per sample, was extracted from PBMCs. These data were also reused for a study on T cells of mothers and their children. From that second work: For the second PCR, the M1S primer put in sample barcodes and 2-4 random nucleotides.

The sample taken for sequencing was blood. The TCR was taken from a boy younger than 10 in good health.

CDR3 DNA sequence: TGTGCCAGCTCACCAAGGGGACAGGGAAGGAACGAGCAGTACTTC. Translated: CASSPRGQGRNEQYF. J is TRBJ2-7 and V is TRBV18; 9 positions agree with TRBD1. V lost 2 bases to trimming and J lost 5 bases; unmatched junction nucleotides: 7. The CDR3 consists of 15 residues. The germline gives CDR1 KGHSH, CDR2 LQKENI.